This entry is about one T cell receptor beta chain. As yet, its antigen is unknown. The data belong to a study of Tregs in tolerant kidney transplant recipients. Study-wide context: Mixed chimerism was transient after nonmyeloablative marrow transplants from related graft donors.

Clones were sequenced by immunoSEQ multiplex PCR, and TCRdb holds only the in-frame ones, with some missing. The table lists about 77,000 clones, 98% of them singletons, with 0.56% in the top ten. Study observations and caveats: No direct test of biological reproducibility was done here. Some patients' samples used different primers over time, so nucleotide sequences weren't comparable.

The trim removed 10 bases at V and 2 bases at J, leaving 6 bases unmatched. The CDR3 is 13 residues long. From germline, CDR1 is SGHAT and CDR2 FQDESV (reference sequence). Unstimulated Tregs (CD4+CD25+CD127-) and CD4+CD25- non-Tregs were sorted from PBMCs. This receptor was obtained from a human donor who received a combined kidney and bone marrow transplant. This chain joins TRBV11-1 and TRBJ2-5; 8 bases align to TRBD1. The sample was CD4+ T cells from blood, taken before the transplant. The CDR3 DNA is TGTGCCACCGGGACAGGAGCACAAGAGACCCAGTACTTC. Its translation: CATGTGAQETQYF.